The source of this T cell receptor beta chain is a study of naive and memory T cell subsets (dated by TCRdb to about 2017). Describing the broader study: The study applied an open-source, UMI-based TCR alpha and beta sequencing pipeline to sorted naive and memory peripheral blood T cell subsets. The functional CMV T cell responses agreed completely with IgG serology results. RNA was DNase-treated and reverse transcribed with TCR constant-region primers, mostly using SuperScript III.

From the second PCR step onward, the TCR alpha chain libraries and the TCR beta chain libraries were amplified separately. CMV status of each donor was established by measuring IFNgamma production from CD4+ T cells after fresh PBMCs were stimulated overnight with CMV viral lysate. CD4 T cells were positively selected using Miltenyi beads, after which CD8 T cells were positively selected from the CD4-negative fraction. Cells were stained for CD3, CD4, CD8, CD45RA, CD27 and a live/dead dye and were sorted on a BD Aria II into four subsets based on CD45RA and CD27. Blood came from a few healthy volunteers, each fractionated into CD4 and CD8 T cells and then into four differentiation subsets. About 110 ml of peripheral blood was collected from each donor, and PBMC were isolated from the blood using Ficoll-Paque PLUS density-gradient centrifugation. After sorting, cells were lysed in RLT buffer, RNA was extracted using a Qiagen RNeasy kit, and the extracted RNA was stored at -80 degrees C.

The germline V gene provides CDR1 MNHEY and CDR2 SVGEGT. From cysteine to phenylalanine, the CDR3 is 13 amino acids long. Only the CDR3 portion is preserved as DNA: 39 bases, with reading frame beginning at the first base. Germline trimming amounts to 5 bases on V and 10 bases on J, with 8 as the count of junction bases outside the gene matches. Summary of the overall study and its limitations: RNA-based TCR counts may be influenced by expression changes linked to T cell activation and differentiation. The repertoire findings for the naive and memory subsets could not be validated against a ground truth because none was available. Clonotypes were defined as single alpha or beta chain sequences, not paired alpha/beta receptors. Following error correction, more than 95% of naive TCR sequences occurred only once, which made naive abundance distributions much steeper than those of memory subsets. A few larger clonotypes were found in naive repertoires, especially CD8, and these larger clonotypes were possibly memory cells re-expressing CD45RA. In both CD4 and CD8 cells, a rise in Gini index and a fall in Shannon and inverse Simpson diversity were observed from naive through CM, EM and EMRA. TCR abundance followed a power law with an exponent that was different for naive and memory subsets but consistent across the three individuals.

Library preparation used UMI-ligation and nested PCR. To cover both TRBC1 and TRBC2, the beta constant-region primer consisted of an equimolar mix of two oligonucleotides. A single-stranded oligonucleotide carrying the SP2 primer and a 12-nucleotide UMI was ligated to the 3' end of the cDNA by T4 RNA ligase 1. Four rounds of PCR, combining the SP2 primer with nested alpha and beta constant-region primers, were used to amplify the ligated cDNA. Incubation of the ligation reaction was carried out at 16 degrees C for roughly 18-24 hours. To avoid over-amplification, PCR2 was usually performed as a SYBR Green qPCR and halted once a predetermined threshold was reached. All purifications after the first were performed with Agencourt AMPure XP magnetic beads. Libraries were quantified by Qubit and checked on a TapeStation, with a main peak expected near 650 bp. The pooled libraries were sequenced on an Illumina MiSeq using v2 2x251 paired-end kits, which usually yielded 1-2 million reads per sample. Each sample was pooled at about 4 nM, and roughly 5-7% PhiX was included to help cluster recognition. The study's processing was this. FASTQ reads processed by Demultiplexor were assigned V and J genes by Decombinator through tag matching that tolerated a single base-pair mismatch. Collapsinator used UMIs to correct both sequencing errors and frequency errors arising from PCR heterogeneity. TCRs were translated and CDR3s were extracted from the conserved cysteine to the FGXG phenylalanine by CDR3Translator, with non-productive sequences being flagged. Gini, Shannon entropy and inverse Simpson indices were computed after subsampling the repertoires to the same number of UMI-defined TCRs. Power-law fits to clonotype abundance distributions were performed by maximum likelihood within the linear range. On one naive CD8 sample, the pipeline and MIGEC gave similar UMI counts, unique TCR numbers and clonal distributions. One analysis removed from the naive repertoire any naive TCRs that were also found in any memory subset from the same donor. The repertoires were searched for 5,500 to 8,000 CMV-associated CDR3 sequences that had been compiled from VDJdb and a published dataset. Using fastp trimming at Q25 and MiXCR clonotype assembly, TCRdb reanalyzed the public sequencing data and kept in-frame beta chains. Rows are combined by CDR3 protein, so each entry shows the most common genes and DNA. V and J calls and clone size were set by TCRdb, not the authors. A total of 130,000 to 150,000 distinct CDR3 sequences appear in this sample, around 15% of them only once. In total, the top ten clones hold 0.14% to 0.15% of the sample.

Remarks on this clonotype: What antigen it recognizes has not been identified. Base quality data are lacking; no much larger clone is found one base away.

This receptor was taken from a human donor in good health. The chain joins TRBV6-2 or TRBV6-3 to TRBJ1-5; 7 central nucleotides agree with TRBD1. What was sequenced was naive CD4+ T cells from blood. This sample's cell subset or site label indicates: naive T cells, CD45RA high CD27+. At the DNA level, the sequence is TGTGCCAGCAGTCGGGACAGCCTAAAACCCCAGCATTTT. Translated, it gives CASSRDSLKPQHF.